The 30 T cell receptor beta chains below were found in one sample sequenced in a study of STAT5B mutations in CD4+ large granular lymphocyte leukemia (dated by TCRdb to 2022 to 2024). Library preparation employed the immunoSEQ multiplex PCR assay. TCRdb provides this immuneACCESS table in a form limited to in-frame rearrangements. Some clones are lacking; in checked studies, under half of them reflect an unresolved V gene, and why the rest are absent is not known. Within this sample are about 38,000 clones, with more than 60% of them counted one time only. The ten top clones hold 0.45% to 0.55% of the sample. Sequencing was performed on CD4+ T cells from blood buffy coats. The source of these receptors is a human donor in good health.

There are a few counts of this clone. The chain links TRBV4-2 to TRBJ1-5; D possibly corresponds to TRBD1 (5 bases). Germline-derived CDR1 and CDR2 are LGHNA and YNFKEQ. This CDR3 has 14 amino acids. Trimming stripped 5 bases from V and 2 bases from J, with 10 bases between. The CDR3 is CASSADRRNQPQHF. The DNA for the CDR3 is TGTGCCAGCAGCGCCGACAGACGCAATCAGCCCCAGCATTTT.

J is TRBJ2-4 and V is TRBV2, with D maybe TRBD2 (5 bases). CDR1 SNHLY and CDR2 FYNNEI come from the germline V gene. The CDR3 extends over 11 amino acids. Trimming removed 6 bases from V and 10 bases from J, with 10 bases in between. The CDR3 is CASSLRTIQYF. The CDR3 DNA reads TGTGCCAGCAGCCTCAGGACTATTCAGTACTTC.

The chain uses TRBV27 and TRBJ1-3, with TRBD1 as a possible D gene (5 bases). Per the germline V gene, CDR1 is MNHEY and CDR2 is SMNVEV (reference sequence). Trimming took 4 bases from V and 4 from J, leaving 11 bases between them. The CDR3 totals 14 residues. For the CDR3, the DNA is TGTGCCAGCAGTTCCGGGGCGGAAGGAAACACCATATATTTT. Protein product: CASSSGAEGNTIYF.

The CDR3 nucleotides read TGTGCCAGTAGTATAGATCGGGGAAGAACTGGGGCCAACGTCCTGACTTTC. Its translation is CASSIDRGRTGANVLTF. The chain is built from TRBV19 and TRBJ2-6; a weak D match, TRBD2 (5 bases). The CDR3 is made up of 17 amino acids. The germline V gene has CDR1 LNHDA and CDR2 SQIVND (reference sequence). Trimming removed 0 bases from V and 2 bases from J, with 11 bases in between.

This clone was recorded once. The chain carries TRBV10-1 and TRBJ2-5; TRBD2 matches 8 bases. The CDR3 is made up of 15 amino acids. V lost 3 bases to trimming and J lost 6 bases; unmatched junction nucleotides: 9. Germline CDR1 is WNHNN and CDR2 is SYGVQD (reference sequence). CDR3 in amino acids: CASSDFSGKEKTQYF. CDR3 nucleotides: TGCGCCAGCAGTGATTTTAGCGGGAAGGAAAAGACCCAGTACTTC.

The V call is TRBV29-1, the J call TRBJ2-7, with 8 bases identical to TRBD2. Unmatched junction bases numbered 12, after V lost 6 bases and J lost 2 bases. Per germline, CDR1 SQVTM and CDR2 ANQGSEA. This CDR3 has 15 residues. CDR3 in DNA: TGCAGCGTAACTGCGGGGGGAGCGGCTACCTACGAGCAGTACTTC. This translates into CSVTAGGAATYEQYF.

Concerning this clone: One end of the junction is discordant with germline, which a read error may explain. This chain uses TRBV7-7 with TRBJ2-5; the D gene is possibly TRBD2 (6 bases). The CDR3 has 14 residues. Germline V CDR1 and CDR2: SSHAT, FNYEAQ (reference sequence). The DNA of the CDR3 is TGTGCTAGCAGCCCGGGCGGGGCCCAAGAGACCCAGTACTTC. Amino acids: CASSPGGAQETQYF. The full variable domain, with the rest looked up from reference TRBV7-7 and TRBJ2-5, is GAGVSQSPRYKVTKRGQDVTLRCDPISSHATLYWYQQALGQGPEFLTYFNYEAQPDKSGLPSDRFSAERPEGSISTLTIQRTEQRDSAMYRCASSPGGAQETQYFGPGTRLLVL.

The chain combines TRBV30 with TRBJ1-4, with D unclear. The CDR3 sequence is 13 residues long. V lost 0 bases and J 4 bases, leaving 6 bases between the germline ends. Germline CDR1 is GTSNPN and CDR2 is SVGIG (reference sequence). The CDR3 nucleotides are TGTGCCTGGAGTGTGGGGTTTAATGAAAAACTGTTTTTT. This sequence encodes CAWSVGFNEKLFF.

CDR3 in DNA: TGTGCCAGCAGCCGAGGGATAGGCGGTAGGACTGAAGCTTTCTTT. It specifies CASSRGIGGRTEAFF. This sequence joins TRBV5-4 and TRBJ1-1; D uncertain. CDR1 is SGHNT and CDR2 is YYREEE in the germline V gene (reference sequence). The CDR3 has 15 amino acids. V gave up 4 bases and J gave up 5 bases, with 18 bases separating them.

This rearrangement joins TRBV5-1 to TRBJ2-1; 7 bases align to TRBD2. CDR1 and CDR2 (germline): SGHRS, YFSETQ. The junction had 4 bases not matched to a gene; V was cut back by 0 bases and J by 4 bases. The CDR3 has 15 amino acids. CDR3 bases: TGCGCCAGCAGCTTGGGCGGGAGCACGTACAATGAGCAGTTCTTC. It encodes CASSLGGSTYNEQFF.

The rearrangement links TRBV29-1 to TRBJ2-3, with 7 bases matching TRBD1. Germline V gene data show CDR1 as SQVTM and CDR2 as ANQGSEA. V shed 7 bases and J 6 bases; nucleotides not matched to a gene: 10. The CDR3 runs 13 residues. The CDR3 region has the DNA TGCAGCGCTGGGACAGTTCAGGGGGATACGCAGTATTTT. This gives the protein CSAGTVQGDTQYF.

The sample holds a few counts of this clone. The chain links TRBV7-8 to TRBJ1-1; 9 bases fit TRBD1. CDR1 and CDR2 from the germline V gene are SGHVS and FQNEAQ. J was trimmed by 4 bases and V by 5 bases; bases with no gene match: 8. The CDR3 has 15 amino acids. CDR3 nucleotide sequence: TGTGCCAGCAGCCCGGGACAGGGTGGTTTCACTGAAGCTTTCTTT. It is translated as CASSPGQGGFTEAFF.

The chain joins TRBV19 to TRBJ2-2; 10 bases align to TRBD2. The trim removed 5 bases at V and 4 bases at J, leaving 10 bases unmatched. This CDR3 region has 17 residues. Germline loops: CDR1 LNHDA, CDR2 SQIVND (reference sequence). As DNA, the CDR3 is TGTGCCAGTAGTCCGAACCCGACTAGCGGGTTCACCGGGGAGCTGTTTTTT. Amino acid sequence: CASSPNPTSGFTGELFF.

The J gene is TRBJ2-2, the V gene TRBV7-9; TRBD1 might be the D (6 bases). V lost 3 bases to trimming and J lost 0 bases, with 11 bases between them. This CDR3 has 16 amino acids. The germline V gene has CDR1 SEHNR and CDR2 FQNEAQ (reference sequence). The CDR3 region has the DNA TGTGCCAGCAGCTTCAGACAGGCCCCGAACACCGGGGAGCTGTTTTTT. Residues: CASSFRQAPNTGELFF.

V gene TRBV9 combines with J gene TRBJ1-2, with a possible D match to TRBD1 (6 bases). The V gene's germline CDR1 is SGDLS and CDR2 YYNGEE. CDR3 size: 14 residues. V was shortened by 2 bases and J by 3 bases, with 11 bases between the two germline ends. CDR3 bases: TGTGCCAGCAGCGTGGGGGGCACGGACTATGGCTACACCTTC. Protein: CASSVGGTDYGYTF.

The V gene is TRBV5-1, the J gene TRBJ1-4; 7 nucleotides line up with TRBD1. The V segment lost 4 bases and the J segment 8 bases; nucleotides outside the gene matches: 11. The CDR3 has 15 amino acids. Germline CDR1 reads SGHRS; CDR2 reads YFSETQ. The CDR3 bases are TGCGCCAGCAGCCCAGACAGGGCCGGAGGGGAAAAACTGTTTTTT. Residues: CASSPDRAGGEKLFF.

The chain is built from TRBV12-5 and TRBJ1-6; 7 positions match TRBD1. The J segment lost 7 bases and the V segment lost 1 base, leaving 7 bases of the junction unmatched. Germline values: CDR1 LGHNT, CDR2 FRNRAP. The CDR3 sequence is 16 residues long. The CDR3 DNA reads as TGTGCTAGTGGTTTGGCCGGGACAGCCGAGAATTCACCCCTCCACTTT. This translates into CASGLAGTAENSPLHF. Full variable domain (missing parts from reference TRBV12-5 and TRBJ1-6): DARVTQTPRHKVTEMGQEVTMRCQPILGHNTVFWYRQTMMQGLELLAYFRNRAPLDDSGMPKDRFSAEMPDATLATLKIQPSEPRDSAVYFCASGLAGTAENSPLHFGNGTRLTVT.

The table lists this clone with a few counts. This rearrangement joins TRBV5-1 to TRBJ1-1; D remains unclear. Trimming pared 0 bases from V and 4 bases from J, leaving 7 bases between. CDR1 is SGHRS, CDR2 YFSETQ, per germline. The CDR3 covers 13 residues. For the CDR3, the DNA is TGCGCCAGCAGCTTGGTAGGGTTCACTGAAGCTTTCTTT. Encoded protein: CASSLVGFTEAFF.

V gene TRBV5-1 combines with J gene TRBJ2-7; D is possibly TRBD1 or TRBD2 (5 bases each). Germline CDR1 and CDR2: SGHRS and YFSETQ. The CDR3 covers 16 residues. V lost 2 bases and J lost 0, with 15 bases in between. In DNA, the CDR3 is TGCGCCAGCAGCTTCGCTCCGGGACGGGACTCCTACGAGCAGTACTTC. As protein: CASSFAPGRDSYEQYF.

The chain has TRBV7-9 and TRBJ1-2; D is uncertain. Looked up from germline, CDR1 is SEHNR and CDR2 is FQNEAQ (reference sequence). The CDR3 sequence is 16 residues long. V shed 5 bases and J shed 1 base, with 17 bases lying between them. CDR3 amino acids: CASSPFAQGLNYGYTF. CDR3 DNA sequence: TGTGCCAGCAGCCCCTTCGCACAAGGCCTTAACTATGGCTACACCTTC.

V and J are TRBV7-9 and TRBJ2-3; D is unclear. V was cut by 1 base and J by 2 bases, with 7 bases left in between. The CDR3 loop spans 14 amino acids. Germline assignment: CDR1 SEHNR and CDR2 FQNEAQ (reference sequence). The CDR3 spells CASSLVLFTDTQYF. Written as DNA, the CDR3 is TGTGCCAGCAGCTTAGTCCTTTTCACAGATACGCAGTATTTT.

The CDR3 loop reads CASSSQEVEAFF. The CDR3 DNA is TGTGCCAGCAGCTCTCAGGAGGTTGAAGCTTTCTTT. The chain carries TRBV7-9 and TRBJ1-1; D is ambiguous. Trimming stripped 4 bases from V and 7 bases from J, with 10 bases between. Germline V gene data show CDR1 as SEHNR and CDR2 as FQNEAQ (reference sequence). This CDR3 has 12 residues. The complete variable domain, with remaining parts taken from reference TRBV7-9 and TRBJ1-1, reads DTGVSQNPRHKITKRGQNVTFRCDPISEHNRLYWYRQTLGQGPEFLTYFQNEAQLEKSRLLSDRFSAERPKGSFSTLEIQRTEQGDSAMYLCASSSQEVEAFFGQGTRLTVV.

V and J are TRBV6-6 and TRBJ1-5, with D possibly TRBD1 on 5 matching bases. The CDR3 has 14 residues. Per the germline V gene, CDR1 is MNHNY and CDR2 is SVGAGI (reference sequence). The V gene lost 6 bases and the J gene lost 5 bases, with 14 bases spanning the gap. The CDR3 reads CASSLNPTDQPQHF. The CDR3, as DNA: TGTGCCAGCAGCCTAAACCCGACAGATCAGCCCCAGCATTTT.

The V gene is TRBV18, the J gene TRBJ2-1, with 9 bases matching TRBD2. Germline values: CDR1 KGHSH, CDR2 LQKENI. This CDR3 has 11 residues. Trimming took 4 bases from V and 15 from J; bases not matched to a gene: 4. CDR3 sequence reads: CASSLAGVWFF. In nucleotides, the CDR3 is TGTGCCAGCTCACTAGCGGGAGTATGGTTCTTC.

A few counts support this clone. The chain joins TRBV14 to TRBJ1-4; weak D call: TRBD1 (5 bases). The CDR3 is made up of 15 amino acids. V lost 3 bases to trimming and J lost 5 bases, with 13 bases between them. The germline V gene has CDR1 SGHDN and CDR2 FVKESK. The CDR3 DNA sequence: TGTGCCAGCAGCCAGGGAAGACAGCTCAATGAAAAACTGTTTTTT. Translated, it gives CASSQGRQLNEKLFF.

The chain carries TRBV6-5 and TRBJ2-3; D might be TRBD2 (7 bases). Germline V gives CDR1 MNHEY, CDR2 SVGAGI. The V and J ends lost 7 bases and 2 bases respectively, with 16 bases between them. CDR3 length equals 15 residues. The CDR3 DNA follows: TGTGCCAGCAATTTTAGGCGGGGGCACACAGATACGCAGTATTTT. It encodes CASNFRRGHTDTQYF.

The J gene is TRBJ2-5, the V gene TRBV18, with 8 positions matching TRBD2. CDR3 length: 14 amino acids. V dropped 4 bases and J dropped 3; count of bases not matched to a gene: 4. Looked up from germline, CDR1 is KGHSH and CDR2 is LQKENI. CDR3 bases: TGTGCCAGCTCACAAAGCGGGGGAGAAGAGACCCAGTACTTC. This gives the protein CASSQSGGEETQYF.

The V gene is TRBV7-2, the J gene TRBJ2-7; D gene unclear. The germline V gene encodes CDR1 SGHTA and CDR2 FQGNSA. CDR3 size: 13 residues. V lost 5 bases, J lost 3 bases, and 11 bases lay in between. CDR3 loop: CASSPYPNYEQYF. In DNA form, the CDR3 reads TGTGCCAGCAGCCCCTACCCCAACTACGAGCAGTACTTC.

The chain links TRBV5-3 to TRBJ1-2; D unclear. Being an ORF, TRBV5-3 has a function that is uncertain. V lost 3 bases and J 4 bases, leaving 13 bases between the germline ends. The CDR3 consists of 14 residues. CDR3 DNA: TGTGCCAGAAGCTGGCGGGCGATCTTCTATGGCTACACCTTC. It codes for CARSWRAIFYGYTF.

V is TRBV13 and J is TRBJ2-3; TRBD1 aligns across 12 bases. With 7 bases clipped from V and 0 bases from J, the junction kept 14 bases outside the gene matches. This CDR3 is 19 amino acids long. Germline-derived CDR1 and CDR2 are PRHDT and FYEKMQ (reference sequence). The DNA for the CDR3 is TGTGCCAGCACCTCACTGGGGACAGGGGGCTTTTTAAGCACAGATACGCAGTATTTT. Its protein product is CASTSLGTGGFLSTDTQYF.